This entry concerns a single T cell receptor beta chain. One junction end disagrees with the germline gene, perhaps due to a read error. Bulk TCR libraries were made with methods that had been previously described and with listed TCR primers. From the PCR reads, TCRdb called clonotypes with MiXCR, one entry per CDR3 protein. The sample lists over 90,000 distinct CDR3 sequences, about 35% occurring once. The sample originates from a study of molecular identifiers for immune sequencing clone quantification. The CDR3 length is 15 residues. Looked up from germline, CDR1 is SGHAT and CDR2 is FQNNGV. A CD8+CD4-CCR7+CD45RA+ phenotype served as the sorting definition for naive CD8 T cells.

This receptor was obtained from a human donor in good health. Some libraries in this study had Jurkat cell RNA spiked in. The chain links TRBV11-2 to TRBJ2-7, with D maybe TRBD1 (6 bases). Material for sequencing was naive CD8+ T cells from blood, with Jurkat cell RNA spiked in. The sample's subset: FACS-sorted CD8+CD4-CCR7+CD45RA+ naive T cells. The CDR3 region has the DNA TGTGCCAGCAGCGTAGAAGGGGGACATAGCTACGAGCAGTACTTC. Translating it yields CASSVEGGHSYEQYF.